This T cell receptor (beta chain) was found in a study of blood T cell repertoires in COVID-19. V lost 4 bases, J lost 1 base, and 12 bases lay in between. CDR1 and CDR2 from the germline V gene are SGHDN and FVKESK. This CDR3 is built from 15 residues. This clone was observed a few times. Original analysis: It was from reference gene primer amplification that nucleated cell counts were estimated. Profiled with immunoSEQ multiplex PCR; TCRdb holds only in-frame clones, not every one. The V and J calls and clone size come from that table; D and trimming were worked out from the DNA. The sample lists about 240,000 clones; around 84% were seen once.

The chain recombines TRBV14 with TRBJ2-3; tentatively, D is TRBD2 (5 bases). The specimen sequenced was peripheral blood. This TCR was sampled from a woman aged 65 to 85 with active or convalescent COVID-19. CDR3 sequence: CASSPSGTRTDTQYF. Written as DNA, the CDR3 is TGTGCCAGCAGCCCGAGCGGCACTCGCACAGATACGCAGTATTTT. The complete variable domain, with remaining parts taken from reference TRBV14 and TRBJ2-3, reads EAGVTQFPSHSVIEKGQTVTLRCDPISGHDNLYWYRRVMGKEIKFLLHFVKESKQDESGMPNNRFLAERTGGTYSTLKVQPAELEDSGVYFCASSPSGTRTDTQYFGPGTRLTVL.